The 13 T cell receptor beta chains below come from one sample, sequenced in a study of naive and memory T cell subsets. The library had UMIs added by 3' ligation of an oligonucleotide to TCR cDNA. Amplification of ligated cDNA took four PCR rounds with SP2 and nested alpha and beta constant primers. TCRdb independently ran MiXCR on the 5' RACE reads; one entry per CDR3 protein. The sample lists tens of thousands of distinct CDR3 sequences, 5.5% to 8.5% occurring once. The receptors shown here come from a male donor in good health.

This clonotype is medium-sized in the sample. This chain links TRBV7-2 with TRBJ1-5; D unresolved. Germline CDR1 is SGHTA and CDR2 is FQGNSA. Trimming shortened V by 1 base and J by 3 bases, and 10 bases separated the two germline ends. This CDR3 has 15 amino acids. The chain's CDR3 is CASSLVFSTNQPQHF. In DNA form, the CDR3 reads TGTGCCAGCAGCTTAGTTTTCTCAACCAATCAGCCCCAGCATTTT.

This rearrangement joins TRBV19 to TRBJ2-1, with D possibly matching TRBD1 (6 bases). The CDR3 contains 17 residues. CDR1 LNHDA and CDR2 SQIVND come from the germline V gene (reference sequence). V was clipped by 5 bases and J by 4 bases, with 21 bases between them. The DNA for the CDR3 is TGTGCCAGTAGTGCCCTCGGGACACACCTTCGTTACAATGAGCAGTTCTTC. Translated, it gives CASSALGTHLRYNEQFF. Complete variable domain (other parts from reference TRBV19 and TRBJ2-1): DGGITQSPKYLFRKEGQNVTLSCEQNLNHDAMYWYRQDPGQGLRLIYYSQIVNDFQKGDIAEGYSVSREKKESFPLTVTSAQKNPTAFYLCASSALGTHLRYNEQFFGPGTRLTVL.

The genes are TRBV3-1 and TRBJ1-1, with D unclear. Germline V gene lookup returns CDR1 LGHDT and CDR2 YNNKEL (reference sequence). The V and J ends lost 4 bases and 1 base respectively, with 10 bases between them. The CDR3 consists of 14 residues. CDR3 in amino acids: CASSPRTQNTEAFF. The CDR3 DNA reads as TGTGCCAGCAGCCCTAGGACGCAGAACACTGAAGCTTTCTTT. Full variable domain (outside the CDR3, taken from reference TRBV3-1 and TRBJ1-1): DTAVSQTPKYLVTQMGNDKSIKCEQNLGHDTMYWYKQDSKKFLKIMFSYNNKELIINETVPNRFSPKSPDKAHLNLHINSLELGDSAVYFCASSPRTQNTEAFFGQGTRLTVV.

This clonotype was found many times. V and J are TRBV30 and TRBJ2-4; TRBD2 aligns across 8 bases. V was pared by 4 bases and J by 8 bases, with 22 bases of the junction left unmatched. Germline V gives CDR1 GTSNPN, CDR2 SVGIG (reference sequence). The CDR3 is 18 residues long. CDR3 sequence: CAWTPAEASGLQVDIQYF. The CDR3, as DNA: TGTGCCTGGACCCCGGCCGAGGCTAGCGGGTTACAGGTGGACATTCAGTACTTC.

This clonotype occurred many times. This rearrangement joins TRBV6-6 to TRBJ2-1; D perhaps matches TRBD1 (6 bases). Trimming pared 9 bases from V and 7 bases from J, leaving 13 bases between. Per germline, CDR1 MNHNY and CDR2 SVGAGI (reference sequence). This CDR3 region has 12 residues. CDR3 nucleotide sequence: TGTGCCAGTAAGGGGGTCATGAATGAGCAGTTCTTC. The encoded protein is CASKGVMNEQFF.

This clonotype was observed many times. The chain has TRBV6-1 and TRBJ1-2; D is perhaps TRBD1 (5 bases). CDR1 and CDR2 (germline): MNHNS, SASEGT. CDR3 length: 15 residues. V was pared by 1 base and J by 3 bases, with 12 bases between. The CDR3 protein is CASSEDSGYHYGYTF. The CDR3 DNA reads as TGTGCCAGCAGTGAAGACTCAGGGTACCACTATGGCTACACCTTC.

V usage is TRBV9 and J usage is TRBJ2-5; perhaps D is TRBD1 or TRBD2 (5 bases each). From germline, CDR1 is SGDLS and CDR2 YYNGEE. This CDR3 is built from 15 residues. Between the trimmed V and J ends, which lost 4 bases and 5 bases, there was a span of 18 bases. This chain's CDR3 is CASSPWDLGSETQYF. The CDR3 coding sequence is TGTGCCAGCAGCCCCTGGGACCTAGGAAGCGAGACCCAGTACTTC.

This clonotype has only a few counts. The gene calls are TRBV13 and TRBJ2-3; D assignment may be TRBD1 or TRBD2 (6 bases each). The V end was cut by 4 bases, the J end by 0 bases, with 17 bases between. This CDR3 is 17 amino acids long. Per germline, CDR1 PRHDT and CDR2 FYEKMQ (reference sequence). For the CDR3, the DNA is TGTGCCAGCAGCTCCCTCTCCGAGGGGGGAAGCACAGATACGCAGTATTTT. This codes for CASSSLSEGGSTDTQYF.

There are a few counts of this clonotype. The chain has TRBV5-5 and TRBJ2-1; weak D call: TRBD2 (5 bases). Germline CDR1 is SGHKS and CDR2 is YYEKEE (reference sequence). V lost 2 bases, J lost 9 bases, and 6 bases lay in between. This CDR3 is 11 amino acids long. In nucleotides, the CDR3 is TGTGCCAGCAGCTTTGCGGGTGAGCAGTTCTTC. The encoded protein is CASSFAGEQFF.

This clonotype was counted only a few times. The rearrangement joins TRBV13 to TRBJ2-3, with 15 bases matching TRBD2. The CDR3 is 20 residues long. The trim removed 5 bases at V and 4 bases at J, leaving 16 bases unmatched. In germline, CDR1 is PRHDT, CDR2 FYEKMQ (reference sequence). The CDR3, as DNA: TGTGCCAGCAGCCCCGGACTAGCGGGAGGGCCTGGGGCTGGATCAGATACGCAGTATTTT. Translating it yields CASSPGLAGGPGAGSDTQYF.

This clonotype was seen ten or more times. This rearrangement joins TRBV20-1 to TRBJ2-2, with 9 nucleotides matching TRBD2. J lost 2 bases, V lost 5 bases, and 6 bases had no gene match. Germline CDR1 DFQATT, CDR2 SNEGSKA (reference sequence). This CDR3 comprises 15 residues. CDR3 protein: CSAEAGGTNTGELFF. The CDR3 DNA sequence: TGCAGTGCTGAAGCGGGAGGTACCAACACCGGGGAGCTGTTTTTT.

This clonotype appeared a few times. This sequence joins TRBV7-9 and TRBJ2-3, with 7 bases aligning to TRBD2. The CDR3 loop spans 15 amino acids. J gave up 1 base and V 5 bases, and 6 bases lay outside the gene matches. The germline gives CDR1 SEHNR, CDR2 FQNEAQ (reference sequence). CDR3 nucleotides: TGTGCCAGCAGCCACCGAGCGGGGCGCACAGATACGCAGTATTTT. Protein: CASSHRAGRTDTQYF.

About this clonotype itself: A read error may be the cause here, since a much bigger clone is one base away. The V and J genes are TRBV18 and TRBJ2-5, with TRBD1 matching 7 bases. The CDR3 sequence is 13 residues long. Trimming at V came to 8 bases and at J to 6 bases, leaving 9 bases not matched to a gene. The germline gives CDR1 KGHSH, CDR2 LQKENI. For the CDR3, the DNA is TGTGCCAGCCCAACAACAGGGGACCAGACCCAGTACTTC. Residues: CASPTTGDQTQYF.